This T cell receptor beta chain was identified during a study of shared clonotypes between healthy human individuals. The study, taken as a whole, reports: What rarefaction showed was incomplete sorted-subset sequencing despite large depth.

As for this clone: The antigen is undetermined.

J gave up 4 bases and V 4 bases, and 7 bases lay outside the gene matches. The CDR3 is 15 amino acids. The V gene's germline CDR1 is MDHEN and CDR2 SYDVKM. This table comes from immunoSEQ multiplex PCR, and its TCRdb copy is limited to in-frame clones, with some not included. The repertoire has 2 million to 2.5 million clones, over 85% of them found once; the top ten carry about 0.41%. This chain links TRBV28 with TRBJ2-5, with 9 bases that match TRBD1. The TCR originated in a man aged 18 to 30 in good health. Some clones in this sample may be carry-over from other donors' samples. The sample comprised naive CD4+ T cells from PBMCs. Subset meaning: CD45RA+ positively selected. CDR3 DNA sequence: TGTGCCAGCAGTTCACAGGGGGCGACGAGAGAGACCCAGTACTTC. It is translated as CASSSQGATRETQYF. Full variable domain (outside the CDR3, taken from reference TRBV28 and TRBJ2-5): DVKVTQSSRYLVKRTGEKVFLECVQDMDHENMFWYRQDPGLGLRLIYFSYDVKMKEKGDIPEGYSVSREKKERFSLILESASTNQTSMYLCASSSQGATRETQYFGPGTRLLVL.